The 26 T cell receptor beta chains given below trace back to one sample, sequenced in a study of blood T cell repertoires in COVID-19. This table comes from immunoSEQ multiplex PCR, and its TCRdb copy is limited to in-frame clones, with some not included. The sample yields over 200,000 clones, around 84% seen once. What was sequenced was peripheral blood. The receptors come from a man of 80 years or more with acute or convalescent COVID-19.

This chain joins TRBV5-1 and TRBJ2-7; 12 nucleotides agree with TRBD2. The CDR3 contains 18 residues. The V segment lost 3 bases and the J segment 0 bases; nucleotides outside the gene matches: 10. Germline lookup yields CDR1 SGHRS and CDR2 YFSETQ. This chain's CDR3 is CASSSWTSGELSSYEQYF. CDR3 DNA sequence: TGCGCCAGCAGCTCCTGGACTAGCGGGGAATTAAGCTCCTACGAGCAGTACTTC.

CDR3 DNA: TGTGCCATCAGCGGGACAGGGGGCAGGGAGACCCAGTACTTC. Amino acid sequence: CAISGTGGRETQYF. This chain joins TRBV10-3 and TRBJ2-5; 12 positions agree with TRBD1. Germline lookup yields CDR1 ENHRY and CDR2 SYGVKD. Unmatched junction bases numbered 4, after V lost 6 bases and J lost 5 bases. The CDR3 is made up of 14 amino acids.

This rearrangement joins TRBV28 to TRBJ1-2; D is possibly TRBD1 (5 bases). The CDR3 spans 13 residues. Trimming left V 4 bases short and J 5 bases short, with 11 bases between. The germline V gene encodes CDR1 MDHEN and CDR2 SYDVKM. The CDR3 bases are TGTGCCAGCAGTTCCCAAGACAGTTATGGCTACACCTTC. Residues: CASSSQDSYGYTF.

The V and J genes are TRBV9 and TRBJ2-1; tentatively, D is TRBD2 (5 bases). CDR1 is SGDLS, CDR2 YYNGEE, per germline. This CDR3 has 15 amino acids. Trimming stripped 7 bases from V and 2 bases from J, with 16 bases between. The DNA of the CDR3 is TGTGCCAGCGGCCCGGGGAGACTTACCTACAATGAGCAGTTCTTC. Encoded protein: CASGPGRLTYNEQFF.

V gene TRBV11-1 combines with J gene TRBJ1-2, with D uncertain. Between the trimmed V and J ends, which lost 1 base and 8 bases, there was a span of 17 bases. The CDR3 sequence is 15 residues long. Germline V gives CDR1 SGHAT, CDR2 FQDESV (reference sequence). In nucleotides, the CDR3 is TGTGCCAGCAGCTTAGACGAGGGCGCGGGATCCGGCTACACCTTC. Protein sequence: CASSLDEGAGSGYTF.

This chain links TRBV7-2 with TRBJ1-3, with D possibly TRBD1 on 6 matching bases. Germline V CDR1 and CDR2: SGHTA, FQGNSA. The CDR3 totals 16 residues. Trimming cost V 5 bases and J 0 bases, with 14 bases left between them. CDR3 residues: CASSGTGPSSGNTIYF. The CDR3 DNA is TGTGCCAGCAGCGGAACAGGGCCGAGCTCTGGAAACACCATATATTTT. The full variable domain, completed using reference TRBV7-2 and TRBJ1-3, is GAGVSQSPSNKVTEKGKDVELRCDPISGHTALYWYRQSLGQGLEFLIYFQGNSAPDKSGLPSDRFSAERTGGSVSTLTIQRTQQEDSAVYLCASSGTGPSSGNTIYFGEGSWLTVV.

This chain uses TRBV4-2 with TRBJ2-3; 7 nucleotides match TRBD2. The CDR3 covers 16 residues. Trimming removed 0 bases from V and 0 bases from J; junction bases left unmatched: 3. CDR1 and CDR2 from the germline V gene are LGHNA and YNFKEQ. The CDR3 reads CASSQDAGVSTDTQYF. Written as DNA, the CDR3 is TGTGCCAGCAGCCAAGATGCGGGGGTAAGCACAGATACGCAGTATTTT.

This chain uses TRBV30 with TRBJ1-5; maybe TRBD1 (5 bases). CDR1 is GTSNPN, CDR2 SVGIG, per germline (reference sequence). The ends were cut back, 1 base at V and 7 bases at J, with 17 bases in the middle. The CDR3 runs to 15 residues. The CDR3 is CAWSARQGGRQPQHF. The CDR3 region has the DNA TGTGCCTGGAGTGCGAGGCAGGGAGGTAGACAGCCCCAGCATTTT.

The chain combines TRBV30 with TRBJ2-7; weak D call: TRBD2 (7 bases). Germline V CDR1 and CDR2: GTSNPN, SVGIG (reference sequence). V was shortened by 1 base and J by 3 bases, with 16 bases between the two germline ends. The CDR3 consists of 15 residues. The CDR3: CAWSDLGGALYEQYF. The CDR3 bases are TGTGCCTGGAGTGACCTTGGGGGGGCCCTCTACGAGCAGTACTTC.

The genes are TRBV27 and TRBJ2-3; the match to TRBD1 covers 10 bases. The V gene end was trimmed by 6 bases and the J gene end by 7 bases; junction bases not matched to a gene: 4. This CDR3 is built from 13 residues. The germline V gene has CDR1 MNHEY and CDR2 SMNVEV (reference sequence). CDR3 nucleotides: TGTGCCAGCAGCCGGACAGGGGGACATACGCAGTATTTT. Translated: CASSRTGGHTQYF.

The CDR3 bases are TGTGCCAGCAGCTTAGAGTTGGCAGGGGGTTACAATGAGCAGTTCTTC. Protein: CASSLELAGGYNEQFF. V is TRBV7-7 and J is TRBJ2-1; 7 nucleotides match TRBD1. This CDR3 comprises 16 residues. V lost 1 base to trimming and J lost 4 bases; unmatched junction nucleotides: 7. The V gene's germline CDR1 is SSHAT and CDR2 FNYEAQ (reference sequence).

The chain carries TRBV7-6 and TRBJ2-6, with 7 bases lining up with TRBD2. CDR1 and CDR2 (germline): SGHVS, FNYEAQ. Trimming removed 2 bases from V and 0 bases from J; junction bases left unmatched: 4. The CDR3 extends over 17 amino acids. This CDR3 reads CASSLTAGSSGANVLTF. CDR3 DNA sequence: TGTGCCAGCAGCTTAACAGCGGGATCCTCTGGGGCCAACGTCCTGACTTTC.

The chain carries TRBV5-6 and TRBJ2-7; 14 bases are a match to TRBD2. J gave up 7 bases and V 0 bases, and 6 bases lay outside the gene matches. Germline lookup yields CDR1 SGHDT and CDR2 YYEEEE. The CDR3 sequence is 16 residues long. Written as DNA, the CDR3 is TGTGCCAGCAGCTTGGAGGGACTAGCGGGAGTAGGTGAGCAGTACTTC. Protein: CASSLEGLAGVGEQYF.

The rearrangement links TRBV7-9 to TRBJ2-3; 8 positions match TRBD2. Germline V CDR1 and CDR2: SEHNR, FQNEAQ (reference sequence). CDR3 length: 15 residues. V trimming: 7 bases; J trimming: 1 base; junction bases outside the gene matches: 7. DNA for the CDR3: TGTGCCAGCACGCCGGGACTAGTGGGCACAGATACGCAGTATTTT. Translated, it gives CASTPGLVGTDTQYF. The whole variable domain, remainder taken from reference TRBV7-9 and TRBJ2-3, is DTGVSQNPRHKITKRGQNVTFRCDPISEHNRLYWYRQTLGQGPEFLTYFQNEAQLEKSRLLSDRFSAERPKGSFSTLEIQRTEQGDSAMYLCASTPGLVGTDTQYFGPGTRLTVL.

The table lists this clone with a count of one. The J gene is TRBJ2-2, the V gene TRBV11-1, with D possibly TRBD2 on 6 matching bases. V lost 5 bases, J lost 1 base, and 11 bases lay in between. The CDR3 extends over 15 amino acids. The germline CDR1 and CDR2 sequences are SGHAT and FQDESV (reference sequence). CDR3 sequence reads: CASSTYSGNTGELFF. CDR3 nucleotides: TGTGCCAGCAGCACCTATAGCGGGAACACCGGGGAGCTGTTTTTT.

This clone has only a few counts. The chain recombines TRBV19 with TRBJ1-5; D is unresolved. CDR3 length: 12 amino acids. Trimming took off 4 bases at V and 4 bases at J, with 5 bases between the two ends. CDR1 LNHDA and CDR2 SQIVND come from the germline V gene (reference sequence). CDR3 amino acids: CASSNKNQPQHF. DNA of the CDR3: TGTGCCAGTAGTAACAAAAATCAGCCCCAGCATTTT.

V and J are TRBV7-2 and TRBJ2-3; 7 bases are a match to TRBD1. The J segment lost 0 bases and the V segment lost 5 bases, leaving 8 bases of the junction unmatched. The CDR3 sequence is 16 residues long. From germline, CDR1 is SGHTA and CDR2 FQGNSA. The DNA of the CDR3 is TGTGCCAGCAGCCATTTCGGGACAGCGAGCACAGATACGCAGTATTTT. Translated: CASSHFGTASTDTQYF. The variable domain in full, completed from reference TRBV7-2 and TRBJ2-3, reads GAGVSQSPSNKVTEKGKDVELRCDPISGHTALYWYRQSLGQGLEFLIYFQGNSAPDKSGLPSDRFSAERTGGSVSTLTIQRTQQEDSAVYLCASSHFGTASTDTQYFGPGTRLTVL.

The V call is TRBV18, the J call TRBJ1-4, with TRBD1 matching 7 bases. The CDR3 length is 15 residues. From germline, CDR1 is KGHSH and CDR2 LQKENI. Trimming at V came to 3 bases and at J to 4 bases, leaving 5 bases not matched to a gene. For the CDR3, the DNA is TGTGCCAGCTCACCGAGACAGGGCAATAATGAAAAACTGTTTTTT. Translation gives CASSPRQGNNEKLFF.

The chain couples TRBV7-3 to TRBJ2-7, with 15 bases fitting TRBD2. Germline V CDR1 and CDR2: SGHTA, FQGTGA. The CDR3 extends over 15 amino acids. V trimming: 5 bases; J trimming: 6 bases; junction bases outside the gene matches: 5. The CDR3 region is CASSPGTSGRLEQYF. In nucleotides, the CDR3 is TGTGCCAGCAGCCCAGGGACTAGCGGGAGGCTCGAGCAGTACTTC.

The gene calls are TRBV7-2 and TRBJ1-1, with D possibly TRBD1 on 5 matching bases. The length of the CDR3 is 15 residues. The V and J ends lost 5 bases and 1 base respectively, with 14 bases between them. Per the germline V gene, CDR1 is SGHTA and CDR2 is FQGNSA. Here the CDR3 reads CASSVSRAQNTEAFF. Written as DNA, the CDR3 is TGTGCCAGCAGCGTCTCCAGGGCGCAGAACACTGAAGCTTTCTTT.

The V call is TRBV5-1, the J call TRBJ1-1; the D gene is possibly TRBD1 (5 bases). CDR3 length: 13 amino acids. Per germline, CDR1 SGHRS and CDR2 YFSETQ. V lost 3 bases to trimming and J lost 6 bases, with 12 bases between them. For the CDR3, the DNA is TGCGCCAGCAGCTCTCAGGGTATCGCTGAAGCTTTCTTT. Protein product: CASSSQGIAEAFF.

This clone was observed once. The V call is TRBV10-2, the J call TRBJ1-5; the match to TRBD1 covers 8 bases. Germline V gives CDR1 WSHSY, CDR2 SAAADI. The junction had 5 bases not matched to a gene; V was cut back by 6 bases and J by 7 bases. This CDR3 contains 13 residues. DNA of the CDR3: TGCGCCAGCAGGCAGGGGGCAAACCAGCCCCAGCATTTT. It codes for CASRQGANQPQHF.

CDR3 loop: CASTPWREGEQYF. The CDR3 bases are TGTGCCAGCACCCCTTGGCGGGAAGGCGAGCAGTACTTC. This chain connects TRBV16 to TRBJ2-7, with TRBD2 as a possible D gene (6 bases). The germline V gene encodes CDR1 KGHSY and CDR2 FQNENV. The CDR3 totals 13 residues. Trimming shortened V by 7 bases and J by 6 bases, and 16 bases separated the two germline ends.

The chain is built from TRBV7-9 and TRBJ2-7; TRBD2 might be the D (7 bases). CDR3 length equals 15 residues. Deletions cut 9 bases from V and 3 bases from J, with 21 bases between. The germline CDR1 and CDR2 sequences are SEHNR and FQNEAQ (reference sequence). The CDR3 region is CASTWSAGANYEQYF. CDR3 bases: TGTGCCAGTACCTGGTCTGCGGGGGCAAACTACGAGCAGTACTTC. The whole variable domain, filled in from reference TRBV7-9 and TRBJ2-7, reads DTGVSQNPRHKITKRGQNVTFRCDPISEHNRLYWYRQTLGQGPEFLTYFQNEAQLEKSRLLSDRFSAERPKGSFSTLEIQRTEQGDSAMYLCASTWSAGANYEQYFGPGTRLTVT.

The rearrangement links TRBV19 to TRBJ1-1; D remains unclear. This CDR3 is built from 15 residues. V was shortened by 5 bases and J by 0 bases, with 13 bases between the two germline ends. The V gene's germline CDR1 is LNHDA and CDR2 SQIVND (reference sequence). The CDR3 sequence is CASSDARVVNTEAFF. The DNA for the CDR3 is TGTGCCAGTAGTGATGCGAGGGTCGTGAACACTGAAGCTTTCTTT.

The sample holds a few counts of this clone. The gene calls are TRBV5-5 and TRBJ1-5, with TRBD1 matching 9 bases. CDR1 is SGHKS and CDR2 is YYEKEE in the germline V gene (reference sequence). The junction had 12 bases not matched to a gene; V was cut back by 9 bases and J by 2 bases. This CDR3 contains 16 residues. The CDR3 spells CAKGTGRGKGNQPQHF. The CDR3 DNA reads TGTGCCAAAGGGACAGGGCGTGGGAAGGGCAATCAGCCCCAGCATTTT.